Listed below are T cell receptor beta chains from one sample, sequenced in a study of T cell responses to AZD1222 COVID-19 vaccine. This table comes from immunoSEQ multiplex PCR, and its TCRdb copy is limited to in-frame clones, with some not included. Of about 110,000 clones listed, roughly 87% are singletons. The sample here was peripheral blood, taken on day 0 of AZD1222 vaccination. These receptors came from an adult in good health. Both conserved end residues are part of each CDR3.

j_call v_call cdr3_aa
TRBJ2-3 TRBV24-1 CATSDAGSTDTQYF
TRBJ1-5 TRBV6-2/TRBV6-3 CASSAGHQPQHF
TRBJ1-2 TRBV30 CACLWIGYGYTF
TRBJ1-1 TRBV18 CASSPKPQGTEAFF
TRBJ2-5 TRBV7-9 CASSLDGPQETQYF
TRBJ1-6 TRBV7-2 CASRAGQTNSPLHF
TRBJ1-2 TRBV5-3 CARSLDRVGTDGYTF
TRBJ1-6 TRBV24-1 CATSDTRDRPNSPLHF
TRBJ1-4 TRBV5-1 CASSLVRGHATNEKLFF
TRBJ2-3 TRBV3-1/TRBV3-2 CASSLQDTQYF
TRBJ2-2 TRBV2 CASSEGTDTGELFF
TRBJ2-7 TRBV10-1 CASRRQGYGYEQYF
TRBJ2-1 TRBV7-3 CASSLLSGLAGPLVLKQFF
TRBJ1-5 TRBV19 CASSMGYQPQHF
TRBJ2-2 TRBV19 CASNPGGGNTGELFF
TRBJ1-6 TRBV12-3/TRBV12-4 CASRPRDSPLHF
TRBJ1-2 TRBV28 CASSPRSGRYLGYTF
TRBJ2-2 TRBV11-3 CASSSRDSNTGELFF
TRBJ1-5 TRBV6-1 CASSDIGGLSNQPQHF
TRBJ1-4 TRBV28 CASSFLGGADNEKLFF
TRBJ1-1 TRBV29-1 CSVTGGMNTEAFF
TRBJ2-3 TRBV6-5 CASRARAAPADTQYF
TRBJ1-5 TRBV21-1 CASSPGGDNQPQHF
TRBJ2-3 TRBV10-3 CAISEPATKKFLDTQYF
TRBJ1-3 TRBV28 CASSSGTASGNTIYF
TRBJ1-2 TRBV18 CASSDKPAYTF
TRBJ2-1 TRBV5-1 CASSLVVYEQFF
TRBJ1-2 TRBV5-6 CASSFNPGRVSGYTF
TRBJ2-5 TRBV4-2 CASSQDNSRQETQYF
TRBJ2-2 TRBV12-3/TRBV12-4 CASSLFSGELFF
TRBJ1-1 TRBV19 CASSPSRTVNTEAFF
TRBJ2-1 TRBV9 CASSSLSWNEQFF
TRBJ2-2 TRBV2 CASSEVAGTGELFF
TRBJ2-3 TRBV5-6 CASSGAGTSGSVTDTQYF
TRBJ2-7 TRBV7-8 CASSRSDISSYEQYF
TRBJ2-2 TRBV14 CASSQVRRGPGELFF
TRBJ2-5 TRBV27 CASSTHTGTDEETQYF
TRBJ1-3 TRBV7-8 CASSLVPFPGNTIYF
TRBJ2-7 TRBV6-1 CASSENIYSYEQYF
TRBJ1-4 TRBV7-2 CASSREINEKLFF
TRBJ1-2 TRBV2 CASRPTGVTYGYTF
TRBJ2-1 TRBV11-3 CASSLLSGPYNEQFF
TRBJ1-6 TRBV5-6 CASSLETGGASYNSPLHF
TRBJ2-4 TRBV4-3 CASSQLGAKNIQYF
TRBJ1-1 TRBV2 CASPRTSTGNTEAFF
TRBJ1-1 TRBV11-2 CASSLVQSAEAFF
TRBJ1-1 TRBV18 CASSPSRERMNTEAFF
TRBJ2-7 TRBV27 CASSFGGSYEQYF
TRBJ1-1 TRBV27 CASSLRGNTEAFF
TRBJ1-1 TRBV18 CASSPRDRKTEAFF